Listed below are T cell receptor beta chains from one sample, sequenced in a study of blood T cell repertoires in COVID-19. Here immunoSEQ multiplex PCR was the method, and the copy in TCRdb shows in-frame clones only, minus some. The sample carries about 170,000 clones, about 88% recorded once. Sequenced input: peripheral blood. These receptors were collected from a man aged 55 to 70 with acute or convalescent COVID-19. The conserved cysteine and the conserved F or W are not part of the CDR3 here.

v_gene	j_gene	CDR3aa
TRBV5-1	TRBJ1-1	ASSLEGATEAF
TRBV6-1	TRBJ1-1	ASSERRETEAF
TRBV21-1	TRBJ2-3	AVLLGRGSTDTQY
TRBV7-2	TRBJ1-5	ASSSAGNQPQH
TRBV19	TRBJ2-7	ASSVGQSFYEQY
TRBV25-1	TRBJ2-7	ASSEEAPYEQY
TRBV7-8	TRBJ2-6	ASSQTASGANVLT
TRBV6-5	TRBJ2-7	ASRSSGSSFEQY
TRBV7-9	TRBJ1-3	ASRYRTGGNSDTIY
TRBV19	TRBJ1-3	ASSPWTNSGNTIY
TRBV12-5	TRBJ1-5	ASGPGQTSWPQH
TRBV6-5	TRBJ2-6	ASSYRPGVRANVLT
TRBV24-1	TRBJ1-3	ATSDYTDGNTIY
TRBV18	TRBJ2-3	ASSPHPSTDTQY
TRBV7-9	TRBJ2-1	ASSIGLAGDNEQF
TRBV6-5	TRBJ1-5	ASSREGRQPQH
TRBV12-3/TRBV12-4	TRBJ2-7	ASSLVRGYEQY
TRBV29-1	TRBJ1-4	SVADRGLEKLF
TRBV7-3	TRBJ2-2	ASSLRTSGEITGELF